A selection of T cell receptor beta chains follows, all from one sample in a study of T cells in Graves' hyperthyroidism and ophthalmopathy. A single record per CDR3 protein comes from TCRdb applying MiXCR to the multiplex PCR reads. This sample has hundreds of thousands of distinct CDR3 sequences, with less than 15% found just once. Material: blood. Source of these receptors: a woman aged 18-29 years with Graves' hyperthyroidism. Both conserved end residues are part of each CDR3. Each record gives: D gene, clone size, V gene, J gene, CDR3 DNA, CDR3 protein. The D gene is left open where the match is weak. The size field is filled for only some rows; it gives once, few, many or a size class.

>.|.|TRBV24-1|TRBJ1-2
TGTGCCACCAGTGACTCGACCGAAGGCAGTGGCTACACCTTC
CATSDSTEGSGYTF
>TRBD2|.|TRBV24-1|TRBJ2-1
TGTGCCACCAGTGACGGTGGAGGGAGGGGCTACAATGAGCAGTTCTTC
CATSDGGGRGYNEQFF
>.|many|TRBV28|TRBJ2-2
TGTGCCAGCAGTTTCACGGTGAACACCGGGGAGCTGTTTTTT
CASSFTVNTGELFF
>.|many|TRBV5-8|TRBJ2-3
TGTGCCAGCAGCCTGGCCGGGGGACCAAGCACAGATACGCAGTATTTT
CASSLAGGPSTDTQYF
>TRBD1|.|TRBV27|TRBJ2-7
TGTGCCAGCAGTTCGTTAAACAGGGGATCCGACGAGCAGTACTTC
CASSSLNRGSDEQYF
>TRBD2|many|TRBV18|TRBJ2-7
TGTGCCAGCTCGCGGTTGGAGGCTAGCGGCCTTTACGAGCAGTACTTC
CASSRLEASGLYEQYF
>.|many|TRBV20-1|TRBJ2-7
TGCAGTGCTAGAGATCTGGGGGTGACGGGACCACCCTACGAGCAGTACTTC
CSARDLGVTGPPYEQYF
>.|few|TRBV29-1|TRBJ2-7
TGCAGCGTTAGGTACTCCTACGAGCAGTACTTC
CSVRYSYEQYF
>TRBD2|many|TRBV12-3/TRBV12-4|TRBJ2-7
TGTGCCAGCAGTCGCCTAGCGGGAGGGGTGAAGGAGCAGTACTTC
CASSRLAGGVKEQYF
>TRBD1|many|TRBV2|TRBJ1-1
TGTGCCAGCAGTGAGGACAGGGCCACTGAAGCTTTCTTT
CASSEDRATEAFF
>.|many|TRBV6-1|TRBJ2-1
TGTGCCAGCAGTTTTGGACAGTCCGTCTCCTACAATGAGCAGTTCTTC
CASSFGQSVSYNEQFF
>.|many|TRBV18|TRBJ1-1
TGTGCCAGCTCCCCAGGGGCGACTGCTGCTTTCTTT
CASSPGATAAFF
>.|.|TRBV28|TRBJ2-7
TGTGCCAGCAGCTGGGGGCCTAACGAGCAGTACTTC
CASSWGPNEQYF
>.|many|TRBV15|TRBJ2-3
TGTGCCACCAGCAGAGATCGGGCAGATACGCAGTATTTT
CATSRDRADTQYF
>.|many|TRBV7-9|TRBJ2-5
TGTGCCAGCAGCTCTCACAAGCAGCAGACCCAGTACTTC
CASSSHKQQTQYF
>.|many|TRBV7-3|TRBJ2-1
TGTGCCAGCAGCTTAACGGGCTTGAGAGGATACAATGAGCAGTTCTTC
CASSLTGLRGYNEQFF
>.|.|TRBV20-1|TRBJ1-4
TGCAGTGCTAGTCTCCGGGAAGAAAAACTGTTTTTT
CSASLREEKLFF
>.|few|TRBV30|TRBJ2-1
TGTGCCTGGGGGCCCCCTACCCTTCGTTACAATGAGCAGTTCTTC
CAWGPPTLRYNEQFF
>TRBD1|many|TRBV7-8|TRBJ1-2
TGTGCCAGCAGCTCGAACGTCGCAGGGGGCGAAGTTGGCTACACCTTC
CASSSNVAGGEVGYTF
>TRBD2|many|TRBV19|TRBJ2-7
TGTGCCAGTAGTATACTGGCGACTAGCGGGACATACGAGCAGTACTTC
CASSILATSGTYEQYF
>TRBD1|few|TRBV6-1|TRBJ2-5
TGTGCCAGCAGACCCGGGACAGGACAAGAGACCCAGTACTTC
CASRPGTGQETQYF
>TRBD2|few|TRBV6-1|TRBJ2-3
TGTGCCAGCCGGGCGGGAGGATTGGTAGATACGCAGTATTTT
CASRAGGLVDTQYF
>.|.|TRBV19|TRBJ2-2
TGTGCCAGTAGTATAGCATACAACTTCCGGGACCACTCTTCCGGGGAGCTGTCTTTT
CASSIAYNFRDHSSGELSF
>TRBD1|.|TRBV24-1|TRBJ2-7
TGTGCCACCAGTGATCCCAGGGGGCCATCCTACGAGCAGTACTTC
CATSDPRGPSYEQYF
>TRBD2|many|TRBV2|TRBJ2-7
TGTGCCAGCCTGACTAGCGTGAAACAGAGAGGGTACGAGCAGTACTTC
CASLTSVKQRGYEQYF
>TRBD2|few|TRBV5-6|TRBJ2-1
TGTGCCAGCAGCTTGGACAGCGGGAGTTTAAATGAGCAGTTCTTC
CASSLDSGSLNEQFF
>.|many|TRBV5-1|TRBJ1-1
TGCGCCAGCAGCTTGTGGGGGCAGATGAACACTGAAGCTTTCTTT
CASSLWGQMNTEAFF
>.|many|TRBV28|TRBJ2-1
TGTGCCAGCAGTTTAGCTCTAGGTCCCTACAATGAGCAGTTCTTC
CASSLALGPYNEQFF
>TRBD2|few|TRBV30|TRBJ2-7
TGTGCCTGGAGTCAAGCGGGGGACTACGAGCAGTACTTC
CAWSQAGDYEQYF
>.|few|TRBV9|TRBJ2-2
TGTGCCAGCAGCCCCCACCCCGGGACGGTGAACACCGGGGAGCTGTTTTTT
CASSPHPGTVNTGELFF
>.|many|TRBV28|TRBJ1-5
TGTGCCAGCAGACCCCATGGGGGCCCTCATCAGCCCCAGCATTTT
CASRPHGGPHQPQHF
>.|many|TRBV11-2|TRBJ2-1
TGTGCCAGCAGCTCCCTCACCGGGGGCGTGGGGGCGGGCGGTGAGCAGTTCTTC
CASSSLTGGVGAGGEQFF
>.|.|TRBV6-1|TRBJ1-5
TGTGCCAGCAGTCGTACACGAGACAGATTCAGCAATCAGCCCCAGCATTTT
CASSRTRDRFSNQPQHF
>.|few|TRBV27|TRBJ1-2
TGTGCCAGCAGTTCGAGAGTGATCAGCTATGGCTACACCTTC
CASSSRVISYGYTF
>TRBD1|few|TRBV7-3|TRBJ1-5
TGTGCCAGCAGCCCGACAGGGGACCACCCCATATATAGCAATCAGCCCCAGCATTTT
CASSPTGDHPIYSNQPQHF
>.|.|TRBV30|TRBJ2-1
TGTGCCTGGAGTGTGACGCGGCCTGGTGTTATGGATGAGCAGTTCTTC
CAWSVTRPGVMDEQFF
>.|.|TRBV29-1|TRBJ2-7
TGCAGCGTTCGACAGGCGCGCAACGAGCAGTACTTC
CSVRQARNEQYF
>.|.|TRBV7-2|TRBJ1-4
TGTGCCAGCAGCTTAGCAGGGACTCCCGAAAAACTGTTTTTT
CASSLAGTPEKLFF
>.|.|TRBV12-3/TRBV12-4|TRBJ2-7
TGTGCCAGCAGTTTTGGTAGCGACTCCTACGAGCAGTACTTC
CASSFGSDSYEQYF
>.|.|TRBV12-3/TRBV12-4|TRBJ1-5
TGTGCCAGCAGCCTGACAGACTCCTTCGTGCGGCCCCAGCATTTT
CASSLTDSFVRPQHF
>.|many|TRBV18|TRBJ1-5
TGTGCCAGCTCACCGATCGGGGGGCCAGGTCAGCCCCAGCATTTT
CASSPIGGPGQPQHF
>TRBD1|few|TRBV7-9|TRBJ2-4
TGTGCCAGCAGCGGGGGGACAGGGAACATTCAGTACTTC
CASSGGTGNIQYF
>TRBD2|many|TRBV27|TRBJ2-7
TGTGCCAGCAGCTCACTAGCGGGAGGTCTCTCCTACGAGCAGTACTTC
CASSSLAGGLSYEQYF
>.|many|TRBV6-1|TRBJ2-2
TGTGCCAGCAGTTCCCGCACCGGGGAGCTGTTTTTT
CASSSRTGELFF
>TRBD1|.|TRBV18|TRBJ2-3
TGTGCCAGCTCACCATCGGGACAGAGGGATATGCAGTATTTT
CASSPSGQRDMQYF
>.|.|TRBV24-1|TRBJ2-3
TGTGCCACCAGTGATTTATTGAGACCAGATACGCAGTATTTT
CATSDLLRPDTQYF
>.|many|TRBV7-9|TRBJ1-1
TGTGCCAGCAGCTTAGTTTTACAGCAGAACACTGAAGCTTTCTTT
CASSLVLQQNTEAFF
>.|.|TRBV7-3|TRBJ1-2
TGTGCCAGCAGCTTGGTTCCGGCCCCGGGGAGGGATGGCTACACCTTC
CASSLVPAPGRDGYTF
>.|many|TRBV7-2|TRBJ2-1
TGTGCCAGCAGCTTAGGCCTGGCGGCTGAGCAGTTCTTC
CASSLGLAAEQFF
>.|few|TRBV20-1|TRBJ2-1
TGCAGTGCACCAACTAGTTCCGCGGAGCAGTTCTTC
CSAPTSSAEQFF
>TRBD1|many|TRBV30|TRBJ2-2
TGTGCCTGGCAGATCGGGACAGCCCTCGGGGAGCTGTTTTTT
CAWQIGTALGELFF
>.|many|TRBV18|TRBJ1-2
TGTGCCAGCTCACCACTAGAGAGCTATGGCTACACCTTC
CASSPLESYGYTF
>.|many|TRBV28|TRBJ2-2
TGTGCCAGCAGTTTAAGGTCGTCGGGCGGGGAGCTGTTTTTT
CASSLRSSGGELFF
>TRBD1|few|TRBV25-1|TRBJ1-1
TGTGCCAGCAGTGCCTTAGGGGCCTACAGGGGCGGCACTGAAGCTTTCTTT
CASSALGAYRGGTEAFF
>TRBD1|once|TRBV5-1|TRBJ1-1
TGTGCCAGCACCCCGTTCTCTCTTCGGGACAGGAGTTTGAACACTGAAGCTTTCTTT
CASTPFSLRDRSLNTEAFF
>TRBD1|.|TRBV6-5|TRBJ1-5
TGTGCCAGCAGTTATAAGAAACAGGGGCGTAGCAATCAGCCCCAGCATTTT
CASSYKKQGRSNQPQHF
>.|.|TRBV27|TRBJ1-5
TGTGCCAGCAGTTCTTGGCCTCATACCAATCAGCCCCAGCATTTT
CASSSWPHTNQPQHF
>.|many|TRBV28|TRBJ1-6
TGTGCCAGCAGTTTATGGGCCAATACTTCACCCCTCCACTTT
CASSLWANTSPLHF